Following are 27 T cell receptor beta chains from one sample sequenced in a study of T cells in localized non-small cell lung cancer. Clones were read by immunoSEQ multiplex PCR, and TCRdb kept only the in-frame ones, dropping some. The sample yields approximately 43,000 clones, roughly 90% seen once. This material consisted of peripheral blood, taken before any cancer treatment. These receptors came from a female donor of 60 years or more with stage I squamous cell lung carcinoma.

The chain recombines TRBV27 with TRBJ2-2; D call uncertain. The CDR3 covers 14 residues. From germline, CDR1 is MNHEY and CDR2 SMNVEV (reference sequence). The V gene lost 7 bases and the J gene lost 3 bases, with 12 bases spanning the gap. The CDR3 DNA sequence: TGTGCCAGCAAAGACGCGGAGTACACCGGGGAGCTGTTTTTT. Residues: CASKDAEYTGELFF.

The rearrangement joins TRBV5-1 to TRBJ1-2, with 7 bases that match TRBD1. With V trimmed by 4 bases and J by 8 bases, 11 bases remained unmatched. This CDR3 contains 14 residues. Germline CDR1 and CDR2: SGHRS and YFSETQ. The CDR3 region has the DNA TGCGCCAGCAGCCCAGGACAGGCTGGAGGCGGCTACACCTTC. Its protein product is CASSPGQAGGGYTF.

The rearrangement links TRBV11-2 to TRBJ2-1, with 8 bases that match TRBD2. The CDR3 contains 14 residues. V was pared by 3 bases and J by 9 bases, with 7 bases of the junction left unmatched. CDR1 is SGHAT and CDR2 is FQNNGV in the germline V gene. The CDR3 bases are TGTGCCAGCAGCTTTAGCGGGACGGGGTTTGAGCAGTTCTTC. It codes for CASSFSGTGFEQFF.

This chain joins TRBV5-1 and TRBJ1-5; unclear D gene. Germline V lookup: CDR1 SGHRS, CDR2 YFSETQ. CDR3 size: 15 residues. V was trimmed by 0 bases and J by 6 bases, leaving 13 bases between them. In DNA form, the CDR3 reads TGCGCCAGCAGCTTGGCCTGGGGTGCGGGTCAGCCCCAGCATTTT. Translating gives CASSLAWGAGQPQHF. The complete variable domain, with remaining parts taken from reference TRBV5-1 and TRBJ1-5, reads KAGVTQTPRYLIKTRGQQVTLSCSPISGHRSVSWYQQTPGQGLQFLFEYFSETQRNKGNFPGRFSGRQFSNSRSEMNVSTLELGDSALYLCASSLAWGAGQPQHFGDGTRLSIL.

The chain employs TRBV7-2 and TRBJ1-6; D gene unclear. From germline, CDR1 is SGHTA and CDR2 FQGNSA. This CDR3 has 12 residues. Trimming pared 6 bases from V and 15 bases from J, leaving 15 bases between. CDR3 protein: CASRTGNRDLHF. Here the CDR3 DNA reads TGTGCCAGCAGAACTGGGAACAGAGACCTCCACTTT.

The V gene is TRBV5-1, the J gene TRBJ2-1, with a weak D call TRBD1 (5 bases). Germline CDR1 is SGHRS and CDR2 is YFSETQ. V lost 5 bases and J 8 bases, leaving 17 bases between the germline ends. The CDR3 loop spans 14 amino acids. The CDR3 reads CASREGALGYEQFF. The CDR3 DNA reads as TGCGCCAGCAGAGAAGGGGCCCTGGGGTATGAGCAGTTCTTC.

The chain carries TRBV30 and TRBJ1-5, with D perhaps matching TRBD1 (6 bases). Germline-derived CDR1 and CDR2 are GTSNPN and SVGIG (reference sequence). V dropped 8 bases and J dropped 5 bases, with 16 bases sitting between them. CDR3 size: 13 residues. The CDR3 loop reads CAHSQGRDQPQHF. The CDR3 nucleotides read TGTGCCCATTCACAGGGTCGGGATCAGCCCCAGCATTTT.

J is TRBJ2-3 and V is TRBV12-5; 7 positions agree with TRBD2. The CDR3 loop spans 15 amino acids. Germline CDR1 reads LGHNT; CDR2 reads FRNRAP. V dropped 0 bases and J dropped 2; count of bases not matched to a gene: 2. The CDR3: CASGLVGGPTDTQYF. The CDR3 DNA reads as TGTGCTAGTGGTTTGGTGGGAGGGCCCACAGATACGCAGTATTTT.

The chain combines TRBV14 with TRBJ2-5, with unresolved D. CDR3 length equals 17 residues. Germline V CDR1 and CDR2: SGHDN, FVKESK. V dropped 0 bases and J dropped 6 bases, with 20 bases sitting between them. The DNA for the CDR3 is TGTGCCAGCAGCCAAGATAGGGCCCCACCGGCCCTCCAGACCCAGTACTTC. Translation gives CASSQDRAPPALQTQYF.

The V call is TRBV7-2, the J call TRBJ1-2, with D unresolved. The CDR3 runs 13 residues. With 5 bases removed from V and 2 bases from J, the gap between germline ends came to 9 bases. The V gene's germline CDR1 is SGHTA and CDR2 FQGNSA. CDR3 amino acids: CASSPITNYGYTF. Here the CDR3 DNA reads TGTGCCAGCAGCCCGATTACCAACTATGGCTACACCTTC.

V usage is TRBV4-3 and J usage is TRBJ2-2, with D perhaps TRBD1 or TRBD2 (5 bases each). The ends were cut back, 0 bases at V and 5 bases at J, with 10 bases in the middle. CDR1 LGHNA and CDR2 YSLEER come from the germline V gene. The CDR3 is made up of 15 amino acids. CDR3 coding DNA: TGCGCCAGCAGCCAAGAATGGGGCGGGACCGGGGAGCTGTTTTTT. Encoded protein: CASSQEWGGTGELFF.

This clone was counted only a few times. The genes are TRBV11-2 and TRBJ1-1; the D gene is possibly TRBD1 (6 bases). The germline V gene encodes CDR1 SGHAT and CDR2 FQNNGV. The germline V and J ends were trimmed by 2 bases and 6 bases, with 13 bases remaining between them. The CDR3 extends over 14 amino acids. As DNA, the CDR3 is TGTGCCAGCAGCTTAAGATCAGGGGTGGCTGAAGCTTTCTTT. Encoded protein: CASSLRSGVAEAFF.

The chain links TRBV18 to TRBJ1-1; 9 bases line up with TRBD1. Germline V gene lookup returns CDR1 KGHSH and CDR2 LQKENI. The CDR3 is 16 residues long. V lost 3 bases, J lost 2 bases, and 7 bases stayed unmatched. CDR3 nucleotides: TGTGCCAGCTCACCGCGACAGGGGGAGGGTAACACTGAAGCTTTCTTT. It specifies CASSPRQGEGNTEAFF.

The chain recombines TRBV19 with TRBJ1-5; tentatively, D is TRBD1 (6 bases). The CDR3 totals 16 residues. Germline V CDR1 and CDR2: LNHDA, SQIVND (reference sequence). V dropped 11 bases and J dropped 6 bases, with 26 bases sitting between them. This CDR3 is CASTSAEQGVSQPQHF. The CDR3 nucleotides read TGTGCCTCAACCTCTGCGGAACAGGGCGTCAGTCAGCCCCAGCATTTT.

V gene TRBV6-5 combines with J gene TRBJ2-3; no definite D call. The CDR3 has 16 residues. V was clipped by 0 bases and J by 0 bases, with 10 bases between them. Germline-derived CDR1 and CDR2 are MNHEY and SVGAGI. The CDR3 spells CASSYSRHPSTDTQYF. The CDR3 region has the DNA TGTGCCAGCAGTTACTCCCGACACCCGAGCACAGATACGCAGTATTTT.

The chain employs TRBV2 and TRBJ2-5, with TRBD2 matching over 8 bases. Germline assignment: CDR1 SNHLY and CDR2 FYNNEI. V was pared by 8 bases and J by 5 bases, with 16 bases of the junction left unmatched. This CDR3 region has 16 residues. Here the CDR3 reads CASVARASGWAETQYF. The CDR3 DNA follows: TGTGCCAGCGTGGCGAGGGCTAGCGGGTGGGCGGAGACCCAGTACTTC.

This clone was recorded only once. The rearrangement links TRBV20-1 to TRBJ2-3; D perhaps matches TRBD2 (5 bases). The CDR3 totals 11 residues. Germline CDR1 is DFQATT and CDR2 is SNEGSKA (reference sequence). With 6 bases removed from V and 2 bases from J, the gap between germline ends came to 6 bases. CDR3 coding DNA: TGCAGTGCGGAGGACACAGATACGCAGTATTTT. Translation gives CSAEDTDTQYF.

The genes are TRBV7-8 and TRBJ1-1; TRBD1 might be the D (5 bases). The V end was cut by 4 bases, the J end by 3 bases, with 18 bases between. The CDR3 totals 16 residues. Per germline, CDR1 SGHVS and CDR2 FQNEAQ. As DNA, the CDR3 is TGTGCCAGCAGCTCTCACCCCCCCCAAGGGGACACTGAAGCTTTCTTT. This sequence encodes CASSSHPPQGDTEAFF.

The genes are TRBV4-3 and TRBJ2-5; 14 positions match TRBD2. The DNA end is more similar to TRBJ2-7, so the J call may be wrong. The CDR3 runs 17 residues. Germline lookup yields CDR1 LGHNA and CDR2 YSLEER. CDR3 DNA sequence: TGCGCCAGCAGCCTTTGGGCCGGGACTAGCGGGAGCCACGAGCAGTACTTC. This codes for CASSLWAGTSGSHEQYF.

This chain joins TRBV5-1 and TRBJ2-2; possibly TRBD2 for D (5 bases). CDR3 length: 14 residues. CDR1 SGHRS and CDR2 YFSETQ come from the germline V gene. V was clipped by 2 bases and J by 2 bases, with 7 bases between them. CDR3 residues: CASSLEGNTGELFF. The CDR3, as DNA: TGCGCCAGCAGCTTAGAGGGAAACACCGGGGAGCTGTTTTTT.

The rearrangement joins TRBV10-2 to TRBJ2-7, with D possibly being TRBD2 (5 bases). V lost 4 bases to trimming and J lost 6 bases, with 13 bases between them. The V gene's germline CDR1 is WSHSY and CDR2 SAAADI. CDR3 size: 13 residues. The CDR3 protein is CASSGRRGFEQYF. The CDR3 region has the DNA TGCGCCAGCAGTGGACGTCGAGGGTTCGAGCAGTACTTC.

This clone appeared a single time. The V and J genes are TRBV7-9 and TRBJ2-1; 10 bases line up with TRBD1. Germline assignment: CDR1 SEHNR and CDR2 FQNEAQ (reference sequence). This CDR3 comprises 15 residues. V was clipped by 5 bases and J by 6 bases; unmatched bases: 7. Here the CDR3 DNA reads TGTGCCAGCAGCCGACGACAGGGGGCAAGCAATGAGCAGTTCTTC. This translates into CASSRRQGASNEQFF.

V usage is TRBV6-5 and J usage is TRBJ2-7; D perhaps matches TRBD1 (6 bases). The length of the CDR3 is 13 residues. Germline CDR1 reads MNHEY; CDR2 reads SVGAGI. The germline V and J ends were trimmed by 7 bases and 1 base, with 11 bases remaining between them. CDR3 loop: CASKDTGSYEQYF. For the CDR3, the DNA is TGTGCCAGCAAGGACACAGGGTCCTACGAGCAGTACTTC.

The genes are TRBV7-8 and TRBJ2-2; D call uncertain. The CDR3 contains 15 residues. V was pared by 3 bases and J by 0 bases, with 8 bases between. The germline CDR1 and CDR2 sequences are SGHVS and FQNEAQ. CDR3 protein: CASSFFPANTGELFF. The CDR3 nucleotides read TGTGCCAGCAGCTTTTTCCCTGCGAACACCGGGGAGCTGTTTTTT.

The rearrangement joins TRBV5-1 to TRBJ2-5; 11 bases are shared with TRBD2. Germline-derived CDR1 and CDR2 are SGHRS and YFSETQ. V shed 0 bases and J 2 bases; nucleotides not matched to a gene: 6. This CDR3 region has 17 residues. In DNA form, the CDR3 reads TGCGCCAGCAGCTTGGTCCCTAGCGGGAGGTCACAAGAGACCCAGTACTTC. This translates into CASSLVPSGRSQETQYF.

The rearrangement links TRBV7-3 to TRBJ2-2; D perhaps matches TRBD1 (6 bases). Germline lookup yields CDR1 SGHTA and CDR2 FQGTGA. Trimming cost V 2 bases and J 6 bases, with 13 bases left between them. The CDR3 totals 15 residues. CDR3 sequence: CASSLEQGLAGELFF. In nucleotides, the CDR3 is TGTGCCAGCAGCTTAGAACAGGGATTAGCCGGGGAGCTGTTTTTT.

This clone has more than one count but fewer than ten. V and J are TRBV7-2 and TRBJ2-7; 7 bases are shared with TRBD1. The J segment lost 3 bases and the V segment lost 2 bases, leaving 4 bases of the junction unmatched. Per the germline V gene, CDR1 is SGHTA and CDR2 is FQGNSA. The CDR3 sequence is 14 residues long. CDR3 residues: CASSLRTGDYEQYF. The CDR3 DNA reads TGTGCCAGCAGCTTAAGGACAGGCGACTACGAGCAGTACTTC.